This paragraph covers one T cell receptor beta chain sequence. The repertoire was sequenced with immunoSEQ multiplex PCR; TCRdb's copy has only in-frame clones and lacks some. The sample has approximately 260,000 clones, 70% to 90% seen once. The data stem from a study of cytomegalovirus exposure and HLA in healthy donors. Germline lookup yields CDR1 MGHRA and CDR2 YSYEKL. The CDR3 runs 17 residues. J gave up 7 bases and V 1 base, and 16 bases lay outside the gene matches. The TCR sequence derives from a woman between 18 and 29 years old in good health and CMV-seronegative. V and J are TRBV4-1 and TRBJ2-7; 7 bases are a match to TRBD1. The sequenced material came from PBMCs. CDR3 nucleotide sequence: TGCGCCAGCAGCCAAGTGGGGCGTAGGACAGGTGCCAAGGAGCAGTACTTC. It encodes CASSQVGRRTGAKEQYF.